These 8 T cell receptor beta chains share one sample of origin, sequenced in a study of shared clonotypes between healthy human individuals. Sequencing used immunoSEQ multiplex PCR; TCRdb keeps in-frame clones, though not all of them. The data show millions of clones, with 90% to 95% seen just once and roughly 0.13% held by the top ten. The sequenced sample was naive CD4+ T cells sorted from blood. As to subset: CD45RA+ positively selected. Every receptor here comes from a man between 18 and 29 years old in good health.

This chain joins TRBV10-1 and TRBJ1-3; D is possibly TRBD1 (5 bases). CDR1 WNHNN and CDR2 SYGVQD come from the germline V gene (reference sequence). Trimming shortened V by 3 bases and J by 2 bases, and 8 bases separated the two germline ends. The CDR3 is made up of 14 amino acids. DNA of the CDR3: TGCGCCAGCAGTGAAGGGGTGACTGGAAACACCATATATTTT. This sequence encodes CASSEGVTGNTIYF.

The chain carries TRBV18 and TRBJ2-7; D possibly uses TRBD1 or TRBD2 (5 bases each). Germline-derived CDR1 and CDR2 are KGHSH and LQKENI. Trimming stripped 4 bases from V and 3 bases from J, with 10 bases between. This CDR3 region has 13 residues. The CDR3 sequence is CASSHGTGYEQYF. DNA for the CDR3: TGTGCCAGCTCACACGGGACGGGCTACGAGCAGTACTTC.

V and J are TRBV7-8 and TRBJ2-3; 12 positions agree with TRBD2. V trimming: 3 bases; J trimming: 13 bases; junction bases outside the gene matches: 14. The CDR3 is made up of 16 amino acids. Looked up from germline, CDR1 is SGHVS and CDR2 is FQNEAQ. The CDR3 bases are TGTGCCAGCAGCTTCAGGACTAGCGGGATCCTTTGGGGGGAGTATTTT. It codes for CASSFRTSGILWGEYF.

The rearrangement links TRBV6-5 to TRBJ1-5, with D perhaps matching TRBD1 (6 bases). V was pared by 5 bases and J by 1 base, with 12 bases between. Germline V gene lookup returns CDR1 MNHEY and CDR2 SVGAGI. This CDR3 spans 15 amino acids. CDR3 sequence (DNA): TGTGCCAGCAGTCAATTTAGGGGGAGCAATCAGCCCCAGCATTTT. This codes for CASSQFRGSNQPQHF.

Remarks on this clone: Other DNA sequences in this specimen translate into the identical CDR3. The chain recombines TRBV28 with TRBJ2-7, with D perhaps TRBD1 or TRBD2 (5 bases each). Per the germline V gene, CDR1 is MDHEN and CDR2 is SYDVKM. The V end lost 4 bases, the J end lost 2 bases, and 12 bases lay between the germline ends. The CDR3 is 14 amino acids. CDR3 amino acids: CASSSGTEAYEQYF. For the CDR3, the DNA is TGTGCCAGCAGTTCCGGGACGGAAGCCTACGAGCAGTACTTC.

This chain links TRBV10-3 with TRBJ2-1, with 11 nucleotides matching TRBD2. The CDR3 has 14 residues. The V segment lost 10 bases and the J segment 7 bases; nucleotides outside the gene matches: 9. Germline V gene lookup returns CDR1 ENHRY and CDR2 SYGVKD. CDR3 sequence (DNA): TGTGCCACCTTTAATAGCGGGGGGGATAATGAGCAGTTCTTC. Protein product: CATFNSGGDNEQFF.

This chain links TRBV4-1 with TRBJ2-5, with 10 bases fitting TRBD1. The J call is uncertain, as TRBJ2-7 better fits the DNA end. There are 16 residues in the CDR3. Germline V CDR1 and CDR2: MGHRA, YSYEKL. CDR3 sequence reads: CASRGVDRDRGYEQYF. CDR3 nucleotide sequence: TGCGCCAGCAGGGGGGTAGACCGGGACAGGGGATACGAGCAGTACTTC.

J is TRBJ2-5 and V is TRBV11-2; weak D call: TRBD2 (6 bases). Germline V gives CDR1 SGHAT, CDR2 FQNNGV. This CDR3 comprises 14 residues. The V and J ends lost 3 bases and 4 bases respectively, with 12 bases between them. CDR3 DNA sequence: TGTGCCAGCAGCTTGCGTGGAGGGGCAGAGACCCAGTACTTC. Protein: CASSLRGGAETQYF.